Listed below are T cell receptor beta chains from one sample, sequenced in a study of shared clonotypes between healthy human individuals. Profiling relied on immunoSEQ multiplex PCR, and the TCRdb table lists in-frame clones only, not all of them. The data show 550,000 to 850,000 clones, with over 55% seen just once and more than 1.5% held by the top ten. What was sequenced was memory CD4+ T cells sorted from blood. Receptor source: a woman aged 25 to 39 in good health. Both conserved end residues are part of each CDR3.

TRBJ2-1 | TRBV19 | CASKGLANYNEQFF
TRBJ1-1 | TRBV30 | CAWSGQGAEAFF
TRBJ1-4 | TRBV18 | CASSNLDREGEKLFF
TRBJ2-1 | TRBV28 | CASSKILARNNEQFF
TRBJ2-1 | TRBV28 | CASSSPGQASSYNEQFF
TRBJ1-2 | TRBV5-1 | CASSPGQLNNNYGYTF
TRBJ2-5 | TRBV6-5 | CASSYDSGSGLGTQYF
TRBJ2-5 | TRBV5-1 | CASSLEGRGLEAQYF
TRBJ2-2 | TRBV27 | CASRRLAANTGELFF
TRBJ2-6 | TRBV19 | CASSPRTVTGANVLTF
TRBJ2-7 | TRBV5-4 | CASSLTGKGLAGLYREQYF
TRBJ2-1 | TRBV7-7 | CASSLGPGGPENEQFF
TRBJ1-5 | TRBV18 | CASSFVGNQPQHF
TRBJ2-3 | TRBV5-4 | CASSLGGGVQDTQYF
TRBJ2-7 | TRBV7-9 | CASSLVYSGDYSYEQYF
TRBJ2-3 | TRBV5-4 | CASSLEPGASTDTQYF
TRBJ2-3 | TRBV7-2 | CASSLFLAGGPDTQYF
TRBJ1-3 | TRBV18 | CASSSRDSLGDSGNTIYF
TRBJ1-6 | TRBV30 | CAWRGQPSPLHF
TRBJ2-1 | TRBV5-1 | CASSPGPAREEQFF
TRBJ2-6 | TRBV25-1 | CASSDRDRDSGANVLTF
TRBJ2-4 | TRBV5-4 | CASSGDVGAGKNIQYF
TRBJ1-5 | TRBV5-3 | CARSLTPVLGHQPQHF
TRBJ2-7 | TRBV11-2 | CASEGGGSPYEQYF
TRBJ1-5 | TRBV7-2 | CASSPVVLTNQPQHF
TRBJ2-1 | TRBV4-1 | CASSRRTGDHNEQFF
TRBJ2-7 | TRBV27 | CASSLRGGSEYEQYF
TRBJ1-1 | TRBV20-1 | CSARQGSEAFF
TRBJ2-7 | TRBV11-2 | CASSSAKGRGHEQYF
TRBJ2-7 | TRBV5-5 | CASSLQGAEYEQYF
TRBJ1-1 | TRBV29-1 | CSVGRGEGTEAFF
TRBJ1-4 | TRBV30 | CAWSFGVEKLFF
TRBJ2-1 | TRBV5-1 | CASSLDTSSYNEQFF